A single sample is the source of the 17 T cell receptor beta chains below, sequenced in a study of shared clonotypes between healthy human individuals. CD45RO-negative, CCR7-selected cells formed the naive CD8 fraction, which excluded terminally differentiated effector memory CD45RA+ cells. Measured with immunoSEQ multiplex PCR; TCRdb has only the in-frame clones, and not every one. The table shows about 600,000 clones, with more than 95% occurring only once. Sequenced material: naive CD8+ T cells sorted from blood. The source of these receptors is a man aged 25-45 years in good health.

Written as DNA, the CDR3 is TGTGCCAGCAGCTTGGAGGGGGGCAACAATGAGCAGTTCTTC. Its protein is CASSLEGGNNEQFF. The rearrangement links TRBV5-4 to TRBJ2-1; D is possibly TRBD1 or TRBD2 (6 bases each). The CDR3 consists of 14 residues. In germline, CDR1 is SGHNT, CDR2 YYREEE (reference sequence). V dropped 0 bases and J dropped 5 bases, with 9 bases sitting between them.

V and J are TRBV2 and TRBJ2-6; 8 bases match TRBD2. Germline-derived CDR1 and CDR2 are SNHLY and FYNNEI. CDR3 length: 16 residues. Unmatched junction bases numbered 8, after V lost 10 bases and J lost 0 bases. CDR3 protein: CATGGEIHSGANVLTF. For the CDR3, the DNA is TGTGCCACCGGGGGGGAGATTCACTCTGGGGCCAACGTCCTGACTTTC.

The V and J genes are TRBV7-2 and TRBJ2-7; TRBD2 matches at 10 bases. This CDR3 comprises 14 residues. CDR1 and CDR2 from the germline V gene are SGHTA and FQGNSA. V shed 8 bases and J 6 bases; nucleotides not matched to a gene: 10. CDR3 protein: CASGKREGRPEQYF. The CDR3 DNA reads TGTGCCAGCGGGAAGCGGGAGGGCCGACCCGAGCAGTACTTC.

The chain joins TRBV28 to TRBJ2-7; D might be TRBD2 (5 bases). The germline gives CDR1 MDHEN, CDR2 SYDVKM. The CDR3 is 15 amino acids. The germline V and J ends were trimmed by 6 bases and 2 bases, with 17 bases remaining between them. CDR3: CASSVAPDSTYEQYF. The DNA of the CDR3 is TGTGCCAGCAGCGTGGCCCCGGACTCTACCTACGAGCAGTACTTC.

The chain links TRBV27 to TRBJ2-1, with D possibly matching TRBD1 (5 bases). This CDR3 has 14 amino acids. From germline, CDR1 is MNHEY and CDR2 SMNVEV (reference sequence). V shed 0 bases and J shed 8 bases, with 11 bases lying between them. The DNA for the CDR3 is TGTGCCAGCAGTTTATCTCGCAGGGTCGATGAGCAGTTCTTC. Translation gives CASSLSRRVDEQFF.

This chain joins TRBV12-5 and TRBJ2-3, with TRBD1 as a possible D gene (5 bases). This CDR3 comprises 14 residues. Trimming shortened V by 5 bases and J by 5 bases, and 14 bases separated the two germline ends. The germline V gene has CDR1 LGHNT and CDR2 FRNRAP. The CDR3 protein is CASGLGAAVDTQYF. The CDR3 DNA sequence: TGTGCTAGTGGTCTAGGGGCGGCCGTAGATACGCAGTATTTT. Variable domain in full (rest from reference TRBV12-5 and TRBJ2-3): DARVTQTPRHKVTEMGQEVTMRCQPILGHNTVFWYRQTMMQGLELLAYFRNRAPLDDSGMPKDRFSAEMPDATLATLKIQPSEPRDSAVYFCASGLGAAVDTQYFGPGTRLTVL.

This clone was seen only once. This rearrangement joins TRBV27 to TRBJ2-7, with 9 bases fitting TRBD1. This CDR3 spans 14 amino acids. With 5 bases clipped from V and 3 bases from J, the junction kept 5 bases outside the gene matches. Germline-derived CDR1 and CDR2 are MNHEY and SMNVEV (reference sequence). The CDR3 DNA reads TGTGCCAGCAGTGGGGGACAGGGTCTCTACGAGCAGTACTTC. Translated, it gives CASSGGQGLYEQYF.

The chain joins TRBV7-9 to TRBJ2-1, with TRBD2 matching over 10 bases. CDR1 is SEHNR, CDR2 FQNEAQ, per germline (reference sequence). The CDR3 has 15 amino acids. V gave up 5 bases and J gave up 3 bases; unmatched junction bases: 4. CDR3 amino acids: CASSRASGSYNEQFF. In DNA form, the CDR3 reads TGTGCCAGCAGCCGAGCTAGCGGGAGCTACAATGAGCAGTTCTTC.

The chain couples TRBV7-6 to TRBJ2-2; D is possibly TRBD1 (6 bases). The V gene lost 5 bases and the J gene lost 6 bases, with 19 bases spanning the gap. Germline V gene sequence: CDR1 SGHVS, CDR2 FNYEAQ. The CDR3 spans 16 residues. CDR3 coding DNA: TGTGCCAGCAGCGATGGGACATTTGATCTTCCCGGGGAGCTGTTTTTT. It encodes CASSDGTFDLPGELFF.

J is TRBJ2-7 and V is TRBV5-4; TRBD2 matches at 7 bases. The germline CDR1 and CDR2 sequences are SGHNT and YYREEE (reference sequence). V shed 4 bases, J shed 4 bases, and the junction held 14 bases outside the gene matches. This CDR3 is 16 amino acids long. CDR3 protein: CASSLIGEGRSYEQYF. The CDR3 DNA reads TGTGCCAGCAGCCTCATTGGGGAGGGCCGGTCGTACGAGCAGTACTTC. The variable domain in full, completed from reference TRBV5-4 and TRBJ2-7, reads ETGVTQSPTHLIKTRGQQVTLRCSSQSGHNTVSWYQQALGQGPQFIFQYYREEENGRGNFPPRFSGLQFPNYSSELNVNALELDDSALYLCASSLIGEGRSYEQYFGPGTRLTVT.

This clone has a single count. The V gene is TRBV9, the J gene TRBJ2-1; 13 bases match TRBD2. Germline CDR1 and CDR2: SGDLS and YYNGEE. V lost 3 bases, J lost 9 bases, and 6 bases stayed unmatched. This CDR3 is 15 amino acids long. CDR3 nucleotides: TGTGCCAGCAGCGCGGGACTAGCGGGAAGTGCTGAGCAGTTCTTC. It translates to CASSAGLAGSAEQFF. Variable domain in full (rest from reference TRBV9 and TRBJ2-1): DSGVTQTPKHLITATGQRVTLRCSPRSGDLSVYWYQQSLDQGLQFLIQYYNGEERAKGNILERFSAQQFPDLHSELNLSSLELGDSALYFCASSAGLAGSAEQFFGPGTRLTVL.

The chain uses TRBV28 and TRBJ2-1; 10 nucleotides line up with TRBD1. With 4 bases clipped from V and 3 bases from J, the junction kept 3 bases outside the gene matches. CDR1 and CDR2 (germline): MDHEN, SYDVKM. The CDR3 covers 15 residues. The CDR3 loop reads CASSSGTGVYNEQFF. As DNA, the CDR3 is TGTGCCAGCAGTTCTGGGACAGGGGTCTACAATGAGCAGTTCTTC. The entire variable domain, with the rest obtained from reference TRBV28 and TRBJ2-1, is as follows: DVKVTQSSRYLVKRTGEKVFLECVQDMDHENMFWYRQDPGLGLRLIYFSYDVKMKEKGDIPEGYSVSREKKERFSLILESASTNQTSMYLCASSSGTGVYNEQFFGPGTRLTVL.

The rearrangement links TRBV9 to TRBJ2-3; TRBD2 aligns across 8 bases. The V gene end was trimmed by 0 bases and the J gene end by 5 bases; junction bases not matched to a gene: 8. The CDR3 is 16 residues long. Per the germline V gene, CDR1 is SGDLS and CDR2 is YYNGEE. The CDR3 nucleotides are TGTGCCAGCAGCGTAGAGGCAGCGGGAGTCGGAGATACGCAGTATTTT. It translates to CASSVEAAGVGDTQYF.

The V call is TRBV14, the J call TRBJ2-7, with 8 nucleotides matching TRBD1. Per germline, CDR1 SGHDN and CDR2 FVKESK. V dropped 0 bases and J dropped 5; count of bases not matched to a gene: 6. The CDR3 sequence is 15 residues long. Written as DNA, the CDR3 is TGTGCCAGCAGCCAAGACAGAGCAGGGGGCAACGAGCAGTACTTC. It is translated as CASSQDRAGGNEQYF.

The chain couples TRBV7-6 to TRBJ2-5, with TRBD2 matching 11 bases. Germline-derived CDR1 and CDR2 are SGHVS and FNYEAQ. The CDR3 is 15 residues long. After removal of 5 bases from V and 2 bases from J, the junction contained 4 bases not matched to a gene. CDR3 sequence reads: CASSTRLAGQETQYF. CDR3 DNA: TGTGCCAGCAGCACACGACTAGCGGGGCAAGAGACCCAGTACTTC.

The V and J genes are TRBV11-2 and TRBJ2-7, with 9 bases fitting TRBD2. The length of the CDR3 is 13 residues. Per the germline V gene, CDR1 is SGHAT and CDR2 is FQNNGV. J lost 4 bases, V lost 4 bases, and 2 bases had no gene match. CDR3 amino acids: CASSSREGYEQYF. The CDR3, as DNA: TGTGCCAGCAGCTCGCGGGAGGGTTACGAGCAGTACTTC.

This chain links TRBV5-6 with TRBJ2-1, with 9 nucleotides matching TRBD1. The V and J ends lost 4 bases and 0 bases, in that order; junction bases with no gene match: 2. The CDR3 sequence is 15 residues long. Germline CDR1 and CDR2: SGHDT and YYEEEE. CDR3 sequence reads: CASSQQGASYNEQFF. The CDR3 nucleotides are TGTGCCAGCAGCCAACAGGGGGCCTCCTACAATGAGCAGTTCTTC.